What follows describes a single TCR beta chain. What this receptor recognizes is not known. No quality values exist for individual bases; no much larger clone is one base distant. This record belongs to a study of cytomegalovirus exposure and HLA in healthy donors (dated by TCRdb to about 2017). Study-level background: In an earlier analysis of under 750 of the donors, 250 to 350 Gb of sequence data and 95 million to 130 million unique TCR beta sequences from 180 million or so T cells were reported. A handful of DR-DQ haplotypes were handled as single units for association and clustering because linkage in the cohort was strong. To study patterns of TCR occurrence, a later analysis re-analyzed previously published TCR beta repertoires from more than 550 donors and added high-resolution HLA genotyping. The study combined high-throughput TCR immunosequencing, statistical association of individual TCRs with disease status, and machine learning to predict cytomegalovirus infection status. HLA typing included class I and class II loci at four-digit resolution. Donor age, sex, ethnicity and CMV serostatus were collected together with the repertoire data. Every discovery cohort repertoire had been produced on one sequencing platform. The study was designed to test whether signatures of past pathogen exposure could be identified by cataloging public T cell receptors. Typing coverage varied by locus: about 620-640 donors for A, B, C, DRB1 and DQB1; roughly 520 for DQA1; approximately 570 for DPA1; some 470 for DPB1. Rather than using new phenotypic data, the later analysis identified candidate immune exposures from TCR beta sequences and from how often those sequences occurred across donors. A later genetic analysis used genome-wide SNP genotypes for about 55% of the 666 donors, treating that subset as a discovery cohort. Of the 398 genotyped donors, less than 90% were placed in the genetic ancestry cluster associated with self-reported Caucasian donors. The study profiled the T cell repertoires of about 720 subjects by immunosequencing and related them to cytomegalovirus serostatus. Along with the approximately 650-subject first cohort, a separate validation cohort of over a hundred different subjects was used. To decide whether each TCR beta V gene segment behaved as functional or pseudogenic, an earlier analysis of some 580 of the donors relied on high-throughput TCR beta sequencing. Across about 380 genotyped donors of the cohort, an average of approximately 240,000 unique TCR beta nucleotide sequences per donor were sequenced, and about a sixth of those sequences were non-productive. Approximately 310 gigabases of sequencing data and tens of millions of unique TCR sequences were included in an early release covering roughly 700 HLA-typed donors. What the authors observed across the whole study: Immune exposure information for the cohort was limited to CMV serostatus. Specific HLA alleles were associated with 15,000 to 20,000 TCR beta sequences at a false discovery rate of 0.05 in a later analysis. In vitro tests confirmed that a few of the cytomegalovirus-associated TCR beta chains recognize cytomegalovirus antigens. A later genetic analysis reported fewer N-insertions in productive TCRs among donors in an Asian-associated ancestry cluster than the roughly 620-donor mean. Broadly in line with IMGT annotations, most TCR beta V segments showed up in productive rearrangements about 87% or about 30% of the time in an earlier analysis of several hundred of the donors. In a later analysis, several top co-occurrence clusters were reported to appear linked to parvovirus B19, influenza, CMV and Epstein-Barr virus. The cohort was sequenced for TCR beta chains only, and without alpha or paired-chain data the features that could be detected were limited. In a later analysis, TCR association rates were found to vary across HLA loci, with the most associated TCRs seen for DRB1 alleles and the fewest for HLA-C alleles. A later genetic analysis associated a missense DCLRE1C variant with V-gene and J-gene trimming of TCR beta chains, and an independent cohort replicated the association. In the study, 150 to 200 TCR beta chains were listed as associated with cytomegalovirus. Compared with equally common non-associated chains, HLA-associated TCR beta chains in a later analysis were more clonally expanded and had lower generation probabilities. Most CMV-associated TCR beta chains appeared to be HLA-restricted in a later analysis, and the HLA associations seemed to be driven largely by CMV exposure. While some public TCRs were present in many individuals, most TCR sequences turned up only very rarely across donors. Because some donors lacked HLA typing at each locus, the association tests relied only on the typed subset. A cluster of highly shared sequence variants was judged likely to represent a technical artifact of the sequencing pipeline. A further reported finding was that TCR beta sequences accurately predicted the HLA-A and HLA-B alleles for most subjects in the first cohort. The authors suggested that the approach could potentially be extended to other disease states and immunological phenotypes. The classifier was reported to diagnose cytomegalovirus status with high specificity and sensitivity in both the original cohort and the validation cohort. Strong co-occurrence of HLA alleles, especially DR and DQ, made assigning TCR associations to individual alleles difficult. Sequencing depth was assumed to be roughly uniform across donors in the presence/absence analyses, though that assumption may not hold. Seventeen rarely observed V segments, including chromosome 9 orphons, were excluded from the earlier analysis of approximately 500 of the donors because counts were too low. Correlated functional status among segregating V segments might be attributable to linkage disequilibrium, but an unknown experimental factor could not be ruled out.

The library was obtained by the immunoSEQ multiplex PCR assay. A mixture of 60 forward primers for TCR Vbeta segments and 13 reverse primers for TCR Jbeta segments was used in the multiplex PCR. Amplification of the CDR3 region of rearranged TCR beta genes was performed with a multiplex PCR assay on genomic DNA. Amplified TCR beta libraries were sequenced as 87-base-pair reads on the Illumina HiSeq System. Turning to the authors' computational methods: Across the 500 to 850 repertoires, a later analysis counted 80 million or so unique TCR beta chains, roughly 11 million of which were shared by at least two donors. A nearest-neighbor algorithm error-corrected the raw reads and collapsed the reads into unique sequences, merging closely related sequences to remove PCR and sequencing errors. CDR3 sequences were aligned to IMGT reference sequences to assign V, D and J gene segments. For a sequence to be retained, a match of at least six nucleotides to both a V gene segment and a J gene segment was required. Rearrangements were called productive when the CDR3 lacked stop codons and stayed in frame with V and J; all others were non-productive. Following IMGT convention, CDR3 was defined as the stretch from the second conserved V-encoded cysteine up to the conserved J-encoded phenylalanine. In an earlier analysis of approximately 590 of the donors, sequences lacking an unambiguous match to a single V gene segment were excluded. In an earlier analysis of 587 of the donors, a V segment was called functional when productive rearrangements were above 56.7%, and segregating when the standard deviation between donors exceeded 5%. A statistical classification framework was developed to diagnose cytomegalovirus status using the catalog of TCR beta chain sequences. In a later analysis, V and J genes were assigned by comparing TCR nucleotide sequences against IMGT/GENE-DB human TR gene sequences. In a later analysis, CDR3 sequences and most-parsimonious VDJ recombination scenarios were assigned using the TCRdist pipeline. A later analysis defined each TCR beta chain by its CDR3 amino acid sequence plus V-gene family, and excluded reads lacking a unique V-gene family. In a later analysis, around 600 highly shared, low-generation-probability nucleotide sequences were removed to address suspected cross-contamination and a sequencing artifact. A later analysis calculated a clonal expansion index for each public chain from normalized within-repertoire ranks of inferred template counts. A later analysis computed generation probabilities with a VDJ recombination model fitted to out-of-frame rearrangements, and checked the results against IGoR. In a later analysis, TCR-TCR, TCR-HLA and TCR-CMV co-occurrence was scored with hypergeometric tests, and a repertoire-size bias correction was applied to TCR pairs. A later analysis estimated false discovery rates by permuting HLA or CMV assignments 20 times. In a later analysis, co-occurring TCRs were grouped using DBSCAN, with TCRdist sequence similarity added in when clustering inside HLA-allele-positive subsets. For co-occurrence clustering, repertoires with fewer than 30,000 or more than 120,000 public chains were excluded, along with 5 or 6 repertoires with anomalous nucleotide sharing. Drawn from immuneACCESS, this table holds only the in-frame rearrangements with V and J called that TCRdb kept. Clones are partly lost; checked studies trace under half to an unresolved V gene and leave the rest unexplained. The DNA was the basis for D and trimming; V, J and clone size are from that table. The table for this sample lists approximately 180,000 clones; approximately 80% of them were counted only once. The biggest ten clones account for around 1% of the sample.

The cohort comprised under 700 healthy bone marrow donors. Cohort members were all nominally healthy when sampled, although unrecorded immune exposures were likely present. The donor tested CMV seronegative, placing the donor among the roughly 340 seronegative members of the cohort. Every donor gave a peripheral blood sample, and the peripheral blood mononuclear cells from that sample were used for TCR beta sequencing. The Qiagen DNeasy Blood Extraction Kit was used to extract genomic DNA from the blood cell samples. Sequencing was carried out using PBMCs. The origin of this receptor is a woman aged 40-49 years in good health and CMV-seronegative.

CDR3 sequence: CASSLDQGPYGYTF. The DNA is as follows: TGTGCCAGCAGCTTAGATCAGGGCCCCTATGGCTACACCTTC. In this chain, TRBV7-2 is recombined with TRBJ1-2; a tentative D call is TRBD1 (5 bases match). Its CDR3 holds 14 amino acids, cysteine through phenylalanine. Only the CDR3 region is kept as DNA, spanning 42 bases read in frame from base 1. The junction carries 10 bases between V and J, which are trimmed by 1 base and 4 bases respectively. Based on the germline V gene, the CDR1 and CDR2 sequences are SGHTA and FQGNSA.